Listed here are 19 T cell receptor beta chains from one sample, sequenced in a study of control samples from healthy donors and cancer patients. Data came from immunoSEQ multiplex PCR; TCRdb stores just in-frame clones and leaves some out. The sample lists nearly 200,000 clones; 91% were seen once. Sequenced: blood. The receptors derive from a man aged 25 to 40 in good health.

The chain has TRBV7-8 and TRBJ1-2; 12 nucleotides line up with TRBD1. CDR1 is SGHVS, CDR2 FQNEAQ, per germline. The V and J ends lost 1 base and 10 bases, in that order; junction bases with no gene match: 4. This CDR3 contains 14 residues. CDR3 loop: CASSLGGTGGDYTF. The CDR3 DNA is TGTGCCAGCAGCTTAGGGGGGACAGGGGGCGACTACACCTTC.

The chain is built from TRBV15 and TRBJ2-1; maybe TRBD2 (5 bases). Germline assignment: CDR1 LNHNV and CDR2 YYDKDF (reference sequence). V lost 6 bases to trimming and J lost 1 base, with 10 bases between them. CDR3 length equals 14 residues. The CDR3 DNA follows: TGTGCCACCAGGGAGACGGGGTCCTACAATGAGCAGTTCTTC. This codes for CATRETGSYNEQFF.

The chain couples TRBV5-1 to TRBJ1-2; D unresolved. Trimming stripped 4 bases from V and 5 bases from J, with 18 bases between. Germline-derived CDR1 and CDR2 are SGHRS and YFSETQ. The CDR3 is made up of 15 amino acids. The chain's CDR3 is CASSPLREVRYGYTF. In DNA, the CDR3 is TGCGCCAGCAGCCCCCTGAGGGAGGTGCGGTATGGCTACACCTTC.

The chain combines TRBV7-8 with TRBJ2-5; TRBD2 agrees at 12 bases. The trim removed 4 bases at V and 6 bases at J, leaving 9 bases unmatched. The V gene's germline CDR1 is SGHVS and CDR2 FQNEAQ. The CDR3 is 16 amino acids. The CDR3 DNA sequence: TGTGCCAGCAGCTCAGGACTAGCGGGACCCTCACAGACCCAGTACTTC. Its protein is CASSSGLAGPSQTQYF.

V and J are TRBV3-1 (or the pseudogene TRBV3-2) and TRBJ2-4, with 7 bases identical to TRBD1. J was trimmed by 3 bases and V by 4 bases; bases with no gene match: 3. The CDR3 runs 14 residues. Germline values: CDR1 LGHDT, CDR2 YNNKEL (reference sequence). Here the CDR3 DNA reads TGTGCCAGCAGCCCCTGGGACAGCAAAAACATTCAGTACTTC. Protein sequence: CASSPWDSKNIQYF.

J is TRBJ2-5 and V is TRBV7-9; D remains ambiguous. The V and J ends lost 5 bases and 0 bases respectively, with 10 bases between them. CDR3 length: 14 amino acids. CDR1 SEHNR and CDR2 FQNEAQ come from the germline V gene (reference sequence). The CDR3 reads CASSPDGYQETQYF. For the CDR3, the DNA is TGTGCCAGCAGCCCCGACGGGTACCAAGAGACCCAGTACTTC.

The rearrangement links TRBV21-1 to TRBJ1-5. TRBV21-1 counts as a pseudogene. The CDR3 contains 17 residues. This CDR3 reads CASSKAIQGAPNQPQHF. The CDR3 DNA follows: TGTGCCAGCAGCAAAGCGATCCAGGGAGCTCCTAATCAGCCCCAGCATTTT.

The chain couples TRBV24-1 to TRBJ1-5; 7 positions agree with TRBD1. V was clipped by 0 bases and J by 4 bases; unmatched bases: 2. This CDR3 has 15 residues. Per the germline V gene, CDR1 is KGHDR and CDR2 is SFDVKD. CDR3 DNA sequence: TGTGCCACCAGTGATTTGCGACAGGGAAATCAGCCCCAGCATTTT. Protein product: CATSDLRQGNQPQHF.

The chain links TRBV2 to TRBJ1-5, with D perhaps matching TRBD1 (5 bases). Trimming shortened V by 1 base and J by 1 base, and 8 bases separated the two germline ends. The CDR3 has 15 residues. Per germline, CDR1 SNHLY and CDR2 FYNNEI. CDR3 sequence (DNA): TGTGCCAGCAGTGAAGGCCCAGGGAGCAATCAGCCCCAGCATTTT. It translates to CASSEGPGSNQPQHF.

V usage is TRBV7-8 and J usage is TRBJ1-5; D gene ambiguous. The germline gives CDR1 SGHVS, CDR2 FQNEAQ. The CDR3 runs 15 residues. Trimming left V 4 bases short and J 0 bases short, with 10 bases between. For the CDR3, the DNA is TGTGCCAGCAGCTCCCCGCCTTATAGCAATCAGCCCCAGCATTTT. This encodes CASSSPPYSNQPQHF. Combining the CDR3 with reference TRBV7-8 and TRBJ1-5 gives the whole variable domain GAGVSQSPRYKVAKRGQDVALRCDPISGHVSLFWYQQALGQGPEFLTYFQNEAQLDKSGLPSDRFFAERPEGSVSTLKIQRTQQEDSAVYLCASSSPPYSNQPQHFGDGTRLSIL.

This sequence joins TRBV12-5 and TRBJ1-2, with 10 bases identical to TRBD1. Looked up from germline, CDR1 is LGHNT and CDR2 is FRNRAP. V lost 6 bases and J lost 1; bases outside the gene matches: 8. The CDR3 runs 16 residues. CDR3 sequence: CASGRMGQGFNYGYTF. The CDR3 nucleotides are TGTGCTAGTGGCCGGATGGGACAGGGGTTTAACTATGGCTACACCTTC.

The rearrangement uses TRBV5-1 and TRBJ2-5, with D possibly being TRBD2 (7 bases). This CDR3 comprises 14 residues. Between the trimmed V and J ends, which lost 0 bases and 4 bases, there was a span of 10 bases. Germline V CDR1 and CDR2: SGHRS, YFSETQ. CDR3 DNA: TGCGCCAGCAGCTTGGAGGGGGGGCGAGAGACCCAGTACTTC. The encoded protein is CASSLEGGRETQYF.

The V call is TRBV2, the J call TRBJ2-3; tentatively, D is TRBD1 (5 bases). Per the germline V gene, CDR1 is SNHLY and CDR2 is FYNNEI. CDR3 length equals 15 residues. With 9 bases removed from V and 4 bases from J, the gap between germline ends came to 20 bases. CDR3 coding DNA: TGTGCCAGTGCGGCGAGTCTAGGGGTCTCAGATACGCAGTATTTT. Its protein product is CASAASLGVSDTQYF. The variable domain in full, completed from reference TRBV2 and TRBJ2-3, reads EPEVTQTPSHQVTQMGQEVILRCVPISNHLYFYWYRQILGQKVEFLVSFYNNEISEKSEIFDDQFSVERPDGSNFTLKIRSTKLEDSAMYFCASAASLGVSDTQYFGPGTRLTVL.

In this sample, this clone is large. V usage is TRBV4-1 and J usage is TRBJ1-5, with D uncertain. V was shortened by 4 bases and J by 6 bases, with 10 bases between the two germline ends. Germline CDR1 is MGHRA and CDR2 is YSYEKL. The CDR3 is made up of 13 amino acids. CDR3 DNA: TGCGCCAGCAGCCTTATGAAGGGTCAGCCCCAGCATTTT. Residues: CASSLMKGQPQHF.

This chain uses TRBV5-1 with TRBJ1-4, with a possible D match to TRBD1 (5 bases). Germline V gives CDR1 SGHRS, CDR2 YFSETQ. The V gene lost 5 bases and the J gene lost 8 bases, with 16 bases spanning the gap. The CDR3 extends over 14 amino acids. CDR3 DNA sequence: TGCGCCAGCAGTTATGGGGGGGTGGACGAAAAACTGTTTTTT. The encoded protein is CASSYGGVDEKLFF.

This chain links TRBV3-1 (or the pseudogene TRBV3-2) with TRBJ2-6, with D unclear. Germline V gives CDR1 LGHDT, CDR2 YNNKEL (reference sequence). Trimming took off 1 base at V and 4 bases at J, with 11 bases between the two ends. The CDR3 totals 16 residues. Written as DNA, the CDR3 is TGTGCCAGCAGCCAAGGGGTCAATCCCGGGGCCAACGTCCTGACTTTC. Translated: CASSQGVNPGANVLTF.

J is TRBJ2-7 and V is TRBV7-9; a possible D gene is TRBD2 (6 bases). Trimming removed 0 bases at V and 3 bases at J, with 15 bases between. There are 16 residues in the CDR3. Looked up from germline, CDR1 is SEHNR and CDR2 is FQNEAQ (reference sequence). CDR3: CASSLALGEDLYEQYF. The CDR3, as DNA: TGTGCCAGCAGCTTAGCCCTTGGGGAGGATCTCTACGAGCAGTACTTC. Supplemented by reference TRBV7-9 and TRBJ2-7, the full variable domain reads DTGVSQNPRHKITKRGQNVTFRCDPISEHNRLYWYRQTLGQGPEFLTYFQNEAQLEKSRLLSDRFSAERPKGSFSTLEIQRTEQGDSAMYLCASSLALGEDLYEQYFGPGTRLTVT.

This sequence joins TRBV7-9 and TRBJ2-7, with D perhaps matching TRBD1 (6 bases). V lost 2 bases and J lost 3, with 11 bases in between. CDR1 and CDR2 (germline): SEHNR, FQNEAQ (reference sequence). This CDR3 is built from 14 residues. CDR3 DNA: TGTGCCAGCAGCTTAAGCCGAGGGGGCTACGAGCAGTACTTC. It is translated as CASSLSRGGYEQYF.

V gene TRBV4-2 combines with J gene TRBJ2-3; tentative D call: TRBD2 (6 bases). The CDR3 is 16 amino acids. V lost 1 base and J lost 2, with 13 bases in between. Germline V gene data show CDR1 as LGHNA and CDR2 as YNFKEQ. The CDR3 protein is CASSQVGTGATDTQYF. In DNA form, the CDR3 reads TGTGCCAGCAGCCAAGTGGGAACGGGAGCCACAGATACGCAGTATTTT.